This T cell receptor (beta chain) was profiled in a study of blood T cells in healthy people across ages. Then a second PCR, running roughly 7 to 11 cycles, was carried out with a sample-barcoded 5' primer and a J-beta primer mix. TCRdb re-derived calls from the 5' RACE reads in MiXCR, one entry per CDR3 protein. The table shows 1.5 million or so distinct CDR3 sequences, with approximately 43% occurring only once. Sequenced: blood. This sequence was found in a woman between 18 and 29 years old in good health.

CDR3 in DNA: TGTGCCTGGAAGGGTCAGAGCTCCTACGAGCAGTACTTC. This gives the protein CAWKGQSSYEQYF. The chain couples TRBV30 to TRBJ2-7; D not resolved. CDR1 GTSNPN and CDR2 SVGIG come from the germline V gene (reference sequence). Trimming removed 4 bases at V and 0 bases at J, with 10 bases between. The CDR3 length is 13 residues.